This T cell receptor beta chain was identified in a study of immune evolution from preneoplasia to lung adenocarcinoma. General observations from the study: Top clone share appeared to fall from AAH through AIS, MIA, adenocarcinoma. Normal lung had highest clonality; later lesions appeared denser, more diverse.

Patients had resection in Japan or China between the mid-2010s and the late 2010s. Two lung cancer pathologists independently confirmed each histologic diagnosis. The repertoire was sequenced with immunoSEQ multiplex PCR; TCRdb's copy has only in-frame clones and lacks some. The sample has about 3,200 clones; under 85% are singletons. Unmatched junction bases numbered 7, after V lost 0 bases and J lost 8 bases. CDR3 size: 14 residues. Germline V CDR1 and CDR2: SGHRS, YFSETQ. In regard to this clone: Its antigen is not identified.

The sample consisted of FFPE adjacent normal lung tissue. The rearrangement uses TRBV5-1 and TRBJ1-2; TRBD1 aligns across 7 bases. The TCR was taken from a person aged 40 to 49 with lung adenocarcinoma. The DNA for the CDR3 is TGCGCCAGCAGCTTGGACGACAGGGAATCAGGCTACACCTTC. Residues: CASSLDDRESGYTF.